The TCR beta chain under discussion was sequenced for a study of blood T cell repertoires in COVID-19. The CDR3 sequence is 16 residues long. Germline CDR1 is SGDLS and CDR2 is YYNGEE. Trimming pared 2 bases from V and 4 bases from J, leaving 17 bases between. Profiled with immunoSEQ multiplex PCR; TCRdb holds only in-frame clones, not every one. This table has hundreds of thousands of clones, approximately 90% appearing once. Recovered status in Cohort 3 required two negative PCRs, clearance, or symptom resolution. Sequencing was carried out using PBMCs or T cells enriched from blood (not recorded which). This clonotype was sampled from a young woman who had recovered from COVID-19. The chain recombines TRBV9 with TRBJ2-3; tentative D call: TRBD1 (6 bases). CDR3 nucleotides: TGTGCCAGCAGCGTGTTACAGGGTGGGATGGCAGATACGCAGTATTTT. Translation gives CASSVLQGGMADTQYF.